This TCR beta chain was obtained from a study of OX40 agonist ivuxolimab in advanced cancers. Study background: Hepatocellular carcinoma, melanoma, renal cell or head and neck cancer was diagnosed in the dose-escalation patients. Under the entry rules, prior anti-PD-1, anti-PD-L1 or anti-CTLA-4 therapy was allowed, and 40% had some. Overall study findings and caveats: With doses of 0.1 to 3.0 mg/kg, CD4+ and CD8+ blood T cells had undergone clonal expansion by week 6. Part of the nonresponder group also had normalized T-cell clonal expansion that was low.

This clone was seen more than once but under ten times. Its target is unknown. This CDR3 comprises 15 residues. Germline CDR1 MNHEY, CDR2 SVGAGI. V shed 0 bases and J shed 7 bases, with 13 bases lying between them. Clones were sequenced by immunoSEQ multiplex PCR, and TCRdb holds only the in-frame ones, with some missing. Of tens of thousands of clones listed, over 75% are singletons. The chain joins TRBV6-5 to TRBJ1-5; D unclear. This receptor was identified in an adult with an advanced solid tumor such as melanoma, head and neck, liver or kidney cancer. This specimen consisted of CD4+ or CD8+ T cells sorted from blood, obtained in a trial of the OX40 agonist ivuxolimab. CDR3 sequence reads: CASSYSSGPGQPQHF. The CDR3 coding sequence is TGTGCCAGCAGTTACTCGTCGGGCCCCGGCCAGCCCCAGCATTTT.